Below, 27 T cell receptor beta chains from the same sample are listed, as sequenced in a study of shared clonotypes between healthy human individuals. Measured with immunoSEQ multiplex PCR; TCRdb has only the in-frame clones, and not every one. The table records around 2,000,000 clones, about 95% of them present only once. CD45RO-negative cells were positively selected for CCR7, leaving out terminally differentiated effector memory CD45RA+ cells. Sequences were obtained from naive CD8+ T cells sorted from blood. These TCRs come from a man aged 18 to 30 in good health.

The chain uses TRBV27 and TRBJ1-2, with 10 nucleotides matching TRBD1. With 5 bases clipped from V and 6 bases from J, the junction kept 12 bases outside the gene matches. The CDR3 has 16 amino acids. Germline-derived CDR1 and CDR2 are MNHEY and SMNVEV (reference sequence). The CDR3 coding sequence is TGTGCCAGCAGTACAATTCCGGGACAGGGGACGGATGGCTACACCTTC. Translating gives CASSTIPGQGTDGYTF.

V is TRBV4-3 and J is TRBJ1-5, with D hard to call. The germline gives CDR1 LGHNA, CDR2 YSLEER. Trimming removed 0 bases at V and 3 bases at J, with 21 bases between. This CDR3 contains 19 residues. The CDR3 sequence: CASSQERLQLDGLNQPQHF. CDR3 DNA: TGCGCCAGCAGCCAAGAGCGCTTACAATTGGACGGACTCAATCAGCCCCAGCATTTT.

V gene TRBV29-1 combines with J gene TRBJ2-7; D not certain. Germline CDR1 SQVTM, CDR2 ANQGSEA. CDR3 length: 12 amino acids. V was pared by 3 bases and J by 2 bases, with 8 bases between. The CDR3 bases are TGCAGCGTTGAGGCAAAAGCCTACGAGCAGTACTTC. Amino acid sequence: CSVEAKAYEQYF.

Turning to this clone: An end of the junction differs from the germline gene, which may be a read error. This CDR3 is CASSLGSTDTQYF. The CDR3 DNA is TGTGCTAGCAGCTTAGGAAGCACAGATACGCAGTATTTT. The chain employs TRBV7-7 and TRBJ2-3; D is uncertain. The CDR3 contains 13 residues. Germline-derived CDR1 and CDR2 are SSHAT and FNYEAQ (reference sequence).

This clone occurred once. V gene TRBV6-5 combines with J gene TRBJ2-7; 7 nucleotides align to TRBD2. The V and J ends lost 7 bases and 5 bases, in that order; junction bases with no gene match: 14. Per the germline V gene, CDR1 is MNHEY and CDR2 is SVGAGI. CDR3 length equals 15 residues. CDR3 sequence: CASTYGGEGNHEQYF. The CDR3 nucleotides read TGTGCCAGCACCTATGGGGGGGAGGGAAACCACGAGCAGTACTTC.

This clone was seen only once. CDR3 coding DNA: TGTGCCATCAGTGATGGCGGGAAAGAGACCCAGTACTTC. It codes for CAISDGGKETQYF. The gene calls are TRBV10-3 and TRBJ2-5; possible D gene TRBD2, 6 bases. The CDR3 contains 13 residues. Germline CDR1 ENHRY, CDR2 SYGVKD. Trimming took 3 bases from V and 3 from J, leaving 8 bases between them.

The gene calls are TRBV19 and TRBJ2-7; D gene ambiguous. Looked up from germline, CDR1 is LNHDA and CDR2 is SQIVND (reference sequence). The CDR3 sequence is 13 residues long. V lost 3 bases, J lost 7 bases, and 13 bases lay in between. This CDR3 reads CASSIGSGGEQYF. CDR3 sequence (DNA): TGTGCCAGTAGTATCGGGTCCGGCGGAGAGCAGTACTTC.

Remarks on this clone: Distinct nucleotide sequences in the sample also encode this CDR3. The genes are TRBV9 and TRBJ1-6; D gene ambiguous. Germline CDR1 and CDR2: SGDLS and YYNGEE. V was trimmed by 0 bases and J by 9 bases, leaving 4 bases between them. The CDR3 extends over 12 amino acids. DNA for the CDR3: TGTGCCAGCAGCGTAGACGGTTCACCCCTCCACTTT. It translates to CASSVDGSPLHF.

The chain recombines TRBV6-6 with TRBJ2-7; D is perhaps TRBD2 (6 bases). Per the germline V gene, CDR1 is MNHNY and CDR2 is SVGAGI (reference sequence). V was clipped by 7 bases and J by 3 bases, with 13 bases between them. CDR3 length equals 13 residues. For the CDR3, the DNA is TGTGCCAGCAACCCGGACTACAACTACGAGCAGTACTTC. Protein sequence: CASNPDYNYEQYF.

The chain joins TRBV7-2 to TRBJ2-3; TRBD2 matches 8 bases. CDR1 and CDR2 from the germline V gene are SGHTA and FQGNSA. V trimming: 2 bases; J trimming: 0 bases; junction bases outside the gene matches: 10. The CDR3 runs to 18 residues. The chain's CDR3 is CASSLLAGGRSSTDTQYF. The CDR3, as DNA: TGTGCCAGCAGCTTACTGGCGGGAGGTCGTTCTAGCACAGATACGCAGTATTTT.

The CDR3, as DNA: TGTGCCAGCAGCACAGGTCCAGGGATGAACACTGAAGCTTTCTTT. This sequence encodes CASSTGPGMNTEAFF. The chain employs TRBV7-8 and TRBJ1-1; tentative D call: TRBD1 (5 bases). Trimming removed 5 bases at V and 0 bases at J, with 13 bases between. Germline CDR1 SGHVS, CDR2 FQNEAQ. The CDR3 is 15 residues long.

Concerning this clone: The same CDR3 also results from other DNA sequences found in this sample. CDR3 loop: CASSAGTYEQYF. CDR3 coding DNA: TGTGCCAGCAGCGCCGGAACCTACGAGCAGTACTTC. The chain is built from TRBV7-9 and TRBJ2-7; D is ambiguous. CDR3 length: 12 amino acids. CDR1 SEHNR and CDR2 FQNEAQ come from the germline V gene (reference sequence). The ends were cut back, 5 bases at V and 2 bases at J, with 7 bases in the middle.

The rearrangement uses TRBV4-3 and TRBJ1-1, with D uncertain. Per germline, CDR1 LGHNA and CDR2 YSLEER. V lost 1 base and J 4 bases, leaving 13 bases between the germline ends. This CDR3 is built from 15 residues. The CDR3: CASSQARDLSTEAFF. In DNA form, the CDR3 reads TGCGCCAGCAGCCAAGCCAGAGACTTATCCACTGAAGCTTTCTTT.

This sequence joins TRBV4-1 and TRBJ2-5; no firm D call. CDR1 MGHRA and CDR2 YSYEKL come from the germline V gene. V dropped 5 bases and J dropped 2 bases, with 6 bases sitting between them. This CDR3 has 12 amino acids. CDR3 sequence reads: CASSARQETQYF. In nucleotides, the CDR3 is TGCGCCAGCAGCGCTAGGCAAGAGACCCAGTACTTC.

The chain uses TRBV6-6 and TRBJ2-5; either TRBD1 or TRBD2 may supply D (6 bases each). Germline CDR1 and CDR2: MNHNY and SVGAGI (reference sequence). CDR3 length: 14 amino acids. V lost 1 base, J lost 3 bases, and 9 bases lay in between. As DNA, the CDR3 is TGTGCCAGCAGTTACTGGGGGGCGGAAGAGACCCAGTACTTC. Amino acids: CASSYWGAEETQYF.

This clone was seen just once. The J gene is TRBJ2-3, the V gene TRBV7-9; D is ambiguous. Trimming removed 4 bases from V and 1 base from J, with 6 bases in between. The CDR3 sequence is 13 residues long. CDR1 is SEHNR, CDR2 FQNEAQ, per germline (reference sequence). CDR3 residues: CASSWMGTDTQYF. As DNA, the CDR3 is TGTGCCAGCAGCTGGATGGGCACAGATACGCAGTATTTT. The full variable domain, in which reference TRBV7-9 and TRBJ2-3 provide the parts outside the CDR3, is DTGVSQNPRHKITKRGQNVTFRCDPISEHNRLYWYRQTLGQGPEFLTYFQNEAQLEKSRLLSDRFSAERPKGSFSTLEIQRTEQGDSAMYLCASSWMGTDTQYFGPGTRLTVL.

This sequence joins TRBV11-2 and TRBJ1-2; TRBD1 agrees at 9 bases. Germline lookup yields CDR1 SGHAT and CDR2 FQNNGV. V shed 8 bases, J shed 1 base, and the junction held 14 bases outside the gene matches. The CDR3 is 17 residues long. The CDR3 nucleotides read TGTGCCAGCGAAAATGACAGGGGGAAGGGGAATAACTATGGCTACACCTTC. As protein: CASENDRGKGNNYGYTF.

Written as DNA, the CDR3 is TGCACCAGCAGCGAAGGGACTAGCGGGAAGAGGGAGACTTACGAGCAGTACTTC. Protein sequence: CTSSEGTSGKRETYEQYF. This sequence joins TRBV1 and TRBJ2-7; TRBD2, as called in the table, went unchecked against the DNA. TRBV1 is noted as a pseudogene. This CDR3 region has 18 residues.

This chain uses TRBV7-9 with TRBJ2-7; D call uncertain. The CDR3 is 18 residues long. CDR1 is SEHNR and CDR2 is FQNEAQ in the germline V gene (reference sequence). V was pared by 1 base and J by 3 bases, with 22 bases between. CDR3 nucleotides: TGTGCCAGCAGCTTAGGACCAATTGCCCTCTCAGACGACTACGAGCAGTACTTC. Its translation is CASSLGPIALSDDYEQYF.

This chain connects TRBV4-3 to TRBJ1-3, with unresolved D. Germline V gene lookup returns CDR1 LGHNA and CDR2 YSLEER. The CDR3 covers 16 residues. With 1 base removed from V and 4 bases from J, the gap between germline ends came to 14 bases. CDR3 sequence: CASSQALEGSGNTIYF. CDR3 nucleotide sequence: TGCGCCAGCAGCCAAGCGCTGGAGGGCTCGGGAAACACCATATATTTT.

The chain uses TRBV5-5 and TRBJ1-5; weak D call: TRBD1 (6 bases). CDR1 and CDR2 from the germline V gene are SGHKS and YYEKEE (reference sequence). The CDR3 runs to 15 residues. V lost 3 bases and J 6 bases, leaving 16 bases between the germline ends. The CDR3 sequence: CASSSTSGESQPQHF. In nucleotides, the CDR3 is TGTGCCAGCAGCTCCACTTCAGGGGAGAGTCAGCCCCAGCATTTT.

The count of this clone is one. A read error may be the cause here, since a much bigger clone is one base away. Other DNA sequences in the sample encode the same CDR3. The chain has TRBV7-9 and TRBJ1-2; no reliable D call. Germline V CDR1 and CDR2: SEHNR, FQNEAQ (reference sequence). This CDR3 has 11 residues. V was trimmed by 4 bases and J by 3 bases, leaving 3 bases between them. CDR3 residues: CASSSDYGYTF. CDR3 nucleotide sequence: TGTGCCAGCAGCTCAGACTATGGCTACACCTTC.

The chain joins TRBV7-2 to TRBJ2-7; 9 bases align to TRBD2. The V gene end was trimmed by 0 bases and the J gene end by 3 bases; junction bases not matched to a gene: 15. Germline V gene data show CDR1 as SGHTA and CDR2 as FQGNSA. This CDR3 spans 19 amino acids. The CDR3 sequence is CASSLAVGTAMTSGYEQYF. As DNA, the CDR3 is TGTGCCAGCAGCTTAGCGGTCGGGACCGCGATGACTAGCGGCTACGAGCAGTACTTC.

This chain joins TRBV7-8 and TRBJ2-1; 14 bases agree with TRBD2. There are 19 residues in the CDR3. The V and J ends lost 1 base and 6 bases, in that order; junction bases with no gene match: 11. Germline CDR1 is SGHVS and CDR2 is FQNEAQ. CDR3 DNA sequence: TGTGCCAGCAGCTTAGTCGGACTAGCGGGAGGTTTCCCCGTCAATGAGCAGTTCTTC. It yields the protein CASSLVGLAGGFPVNEQFF.

V is TRBV10-3 and J is TRBJ1-5; the D gene is possibly TRBD1 (5 bases). Trimming shortened V by 2 bases and J by 7 bases, and 18 bases separated the two germline ends. The CDR3 is 16 amino acids. The V gene's germline CDR1 is ENHRY and CDR2 SYGVKD. The CDR3 nucleotides are TGTGCCATCAGTGAGGACTACGTACGGGGGGACCAGCCCCAGCATTTT. It yields the protein CAISEDYVRGDQPQHF.

The chain is built from TRBV28 and TRBJ2-7; tentatively, D is TRBD1 (5 bases). The CDR3 covers 17 residues. Trimming pared 10 bases from V and 3 bases from J, leaving 28 bases between. Per germline, CDR1 MDHEN and CDR2 SYDVKM. CDR3 in amino acids: CATPRQILPFRIYEQYF. The DNA for the CDR3 is TGTGCCACCCCCCGACAGATTTTACCATTCAGGATCTACGAGCAGTACTTC.

V is TRBV2 and J is TRBJ1-2; D is ambiguous. The CDR3 is made up of 18 amino acids. Per the germline V gene, CDR1 is SNHLY and CDR2 is FYNNEI. V gave up 1 base and J gave up 2 bases, with 20 bases separating them. CDR3 nucleotide sequence: TGTGCCAGCAGTGAAGGGGTGGGCAGGTCGTTCCCAAACTATGGCTACACCTTC. Translating gives CASSEGVGRSFPNYGYTF.